Listed here is a single T cell receptor beta chain. This specimen comes from a study of blood T cells in healthy people across ages. This CDR3 is 15 amino acids long. The V and J ends lost 0 bases and 4 bases respectively, with 11 bases between them. Germline CDR1 reads SGHRS; CDR2 reads YFSETQ. For the second PCR, which ran for 7 to 11 cycles, a sample-barcoded 5' primer and a J-beta primer mix were used. From the 5' RACE reads, TCRdb called clonotypes with MiXCR, one entry per CDR3 protein. The table has about 570,000 distinct CDR3 sequences, about 25% seen once. The chain joins TRBV5-1 to TRBJ2-1, with D possibly TRBD2 on 5 matching bases. Sequencing was performed on blood. The receptor comes from a woman aged 70-85 years in good health. The CDR3 DNA sequence: TGCGCCAGCAGCTTGGTACTAGGATCATACAATGAGCAGTTCTTC. Its translation: CASSLVLGSYNEQFF.